A single sample gave rise to the 5 T cell receptor beta chains below, sequenced in a study of OX40 agonist ivuxolimab in advanced cancers. Profiling relied on immunoSEQ multiplex PCR, and the TCRdb table lists in-frame clones only, not all of them. The sample consists of about 73,000 clones, approximately 92% of them appearing once. This specimen was CD4+ or CD8+ T cells sorted from blood, taken in a trial of the OX40 agonist ivuxolimab. Every receptor here comes from an adult with an advanced solid tumor such as melanoma, head and neck, liver or kidney cancer.

Comment on this clone: The identical CDR3 is also encoded by other nucleotide sequences in the sample. The CDR3 region is CASSLVGATRAAGELFF. The CDR3 DNA reads TGTGCCAGCAGCTTAGTAGGAGCGACCAGGGCAGCCGGGGAGCTGTTTTTT. This chain links TRBV7-2 with TRBJ2-2; D might be TRBD1 (5 bases). Trimming pared 1 base from V and 6 bases from J, leaving 18 bases between. The CDR3 sequence is 17 residues long. CDR1 and CDR2 from the germline V gene are SGHTA and FQGNSA.

The CDR3 region is CAWSVPWLPPRLKGEQFF. CDR3 DNA sequence: TGTGCCTGGAGTGTACCGTGGCTACCGCCGCGGCTGAAGGGTGAGCAGTTCTTC. This chain uses TRBV30 with TRBJ2-1; D is uncertain. This CDR3 spans 18 amino acids. Trimming took 0 bases from V and 9 from J, leaving 27 bases between them. CDR1 and CDR2 from the germline V gene are GTSNPN and SVGIG (reference sequence).

This CDR3 is CASKGAPDPHYEQYF. CDR3 DNA sequence: TGTGCCAGCAAAGGGGCCCCAGACCCCCACTACGAGCAGTACTTC. The chain has TRBV6-6 and TRBJ2-7, with D possibly TRBD1 on 5 matching bases. Trimming left V 7 bases short and J 3 bases short, with 19 bases between. This CDR3 contains 15 residues. From germline, CDR1 is MNHNY and CDR2 SVGAGI (reference sequence).

This chain links TRBV5-1 with TRBJ2-7; D is uncertain. V was clipped by 2 bases and J by 1 base, with 10 bases between them. The CDR3 totals 14 residues. Germline CDR1 is SGHRS and CDR2 is YFSETQ. The CDR3 coding sequence is TGCGCCAGCAGCTTAGACACGACTTCCTACGAGCAGTACTTC. Its protein product is CASSLDTTSYEQYF.

This clone was found once. The chain carries TRBV29-1 and TRBJ2-3; 10 bases fit TRBD1. The germline V gene has CDR1 SQVTM and CDR2 ANQGSEA. Germline trimming cut 7 bases from V and 6 bases from J; bases unmatched to any gene: 4. The CDR3 totals 12 residues. CDR3 residues: CSAGQGPDTQYF. CDR3 bases: TGCAGCGCGGGACAGGGGCCCGATACGCAGTATTTT.